This T cell receptor beta chain appears in the sequencing data of a study of blood T cell repertoires in COVID-19. About the research overall: Material from acute and convalescent COVID-19 was sourced from the United States, Italy and Spain. Nucleic acid was either cDNA or gDNA, and it came from T cells, B-cell-depleted T cells, or PBMCs.

In the source study's methods: Reference gene primer amplification yielded estimated nucleated cell counts. Clones were read by immunoSEQ multiplex PCR, and TCRdb kept only the in-frame ones, dropping some. The V and J calls and the clone size are those of that table, but D and trimming were determined from the DNA. The repertoire holds around 170,000 clones, with 80% to 90% as singletons. The germline V and J ends were trimmed by 5 bases and 0 bases, with 11 bases remaining between them. The length of the CDR3 is 15 residues. The V gene's germline CDR1 is SGHAT and CDR2 FQNNGV. The specimen sequenced was peripheral blood. This receptor was taken from a man younger than 35 who had recovered from COVID-19. The chain joins TRBV11-2 to TRBJ1-5; D is unresolved. CDR3 nucleotide sequence: TGTGCCAGCAGCCCGGGGTTCGGTAGCAATCAGCCCCAGCATTTT. Protein sequence: CASSPGFGSNQPQHF.